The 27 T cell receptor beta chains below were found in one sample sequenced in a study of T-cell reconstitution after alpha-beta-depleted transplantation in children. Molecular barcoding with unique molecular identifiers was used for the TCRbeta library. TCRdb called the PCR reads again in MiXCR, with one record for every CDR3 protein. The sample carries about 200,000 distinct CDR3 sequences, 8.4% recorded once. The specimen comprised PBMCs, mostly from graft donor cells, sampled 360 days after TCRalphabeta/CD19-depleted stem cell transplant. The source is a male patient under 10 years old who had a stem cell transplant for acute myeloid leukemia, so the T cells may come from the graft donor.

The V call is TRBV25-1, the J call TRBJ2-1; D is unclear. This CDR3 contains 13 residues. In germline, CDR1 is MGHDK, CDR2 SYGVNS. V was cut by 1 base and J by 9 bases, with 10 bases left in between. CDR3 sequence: CASSEFGQAEQFF. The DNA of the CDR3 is TGTGCCAGCAGTGAATTCGGTCAGGCTGAGCAGTTCTTC.

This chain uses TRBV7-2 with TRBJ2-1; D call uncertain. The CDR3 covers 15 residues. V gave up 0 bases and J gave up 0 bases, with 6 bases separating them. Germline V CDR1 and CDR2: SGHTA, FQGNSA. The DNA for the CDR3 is TGTGCCAGCAGCTTAGCGCAGAGCTCCTACAATGAGCAGTTCTTC. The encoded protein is CASSLAQSSYNEQFF.

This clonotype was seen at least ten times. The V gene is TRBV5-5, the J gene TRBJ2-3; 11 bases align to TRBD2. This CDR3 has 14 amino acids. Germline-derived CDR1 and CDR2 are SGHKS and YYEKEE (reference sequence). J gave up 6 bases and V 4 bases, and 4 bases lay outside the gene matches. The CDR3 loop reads CASSTSGSVDTQYF. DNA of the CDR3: TGTGCCAGCAGCACTAGCGGGAGTGTCGATACGCAGTATTTT.

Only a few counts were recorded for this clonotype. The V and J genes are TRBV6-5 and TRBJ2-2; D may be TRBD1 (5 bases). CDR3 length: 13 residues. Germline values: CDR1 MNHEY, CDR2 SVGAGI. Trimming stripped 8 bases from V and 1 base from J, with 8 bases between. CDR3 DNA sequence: TGTGCCAGCCCAACAGGGAACACCGGGGAGCTGTTTTTT. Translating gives CASPTGNTGELFF.

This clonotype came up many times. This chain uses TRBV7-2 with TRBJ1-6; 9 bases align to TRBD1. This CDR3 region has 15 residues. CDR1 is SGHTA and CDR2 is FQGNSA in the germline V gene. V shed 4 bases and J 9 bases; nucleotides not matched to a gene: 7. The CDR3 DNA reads TGTGCCAGCAGCTCCGACCGGGACAGGGTTTCACCCCTCCACTTT. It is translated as CASSSDRDRVSPLHF.

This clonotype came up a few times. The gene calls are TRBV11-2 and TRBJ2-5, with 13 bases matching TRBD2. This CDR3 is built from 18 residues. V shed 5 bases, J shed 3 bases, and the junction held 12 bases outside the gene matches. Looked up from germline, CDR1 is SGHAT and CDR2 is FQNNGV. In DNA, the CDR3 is TGTGCCAGCAGCCAATATCCGGGACTAGCGGGACCAGAAGAGACCCAGTACTTC. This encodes CASSQYPGLAGPEETQYF. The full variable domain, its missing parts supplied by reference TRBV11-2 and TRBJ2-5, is EAGVAQSPRYKIIEKRQSVAFWCNPISGHATLYWYQQILGQGPKLLIQFQNNGVVDDSQLPKDRFSAERLKGVDSTLKIQPAKLEDSAVYLCASSQYPGLAGPEETQYFGPGTRLLVL.

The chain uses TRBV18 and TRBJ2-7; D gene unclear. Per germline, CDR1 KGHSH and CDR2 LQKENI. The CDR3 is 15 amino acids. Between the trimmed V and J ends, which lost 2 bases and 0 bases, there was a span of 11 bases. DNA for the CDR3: TGTGCCAGCTCACCAGACGGGCTAAGCTCCTACGAGCAGTACGTC. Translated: CASSPDGLSSYEQYV.

As DNA, the CDR3 is TGTGCCACCAACGCGGGAGCACAAGAGACCCAGTACTTC. This gives the protein CATNAGAQETQYF. The chain employs TRBV15 and TRBJ2-5; 7 bases fit TRBD2. J was trimmed by 2 bases and V by 7 bases; bases with no gene match: 4. CDR3 length equals 13 residues. CDR1 and CDR2 from the germline V gene are LNHNV and YYDKDF (reference sequence).

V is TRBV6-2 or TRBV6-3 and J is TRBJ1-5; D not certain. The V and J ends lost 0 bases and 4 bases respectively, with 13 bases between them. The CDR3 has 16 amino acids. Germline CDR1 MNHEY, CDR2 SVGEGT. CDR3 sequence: CASSYSNSRKNQPQHF. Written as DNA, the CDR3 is TGTGCCAGCAGTTACTCAAACTCGCGAAAGAATCAGCCCCAGCATTTT.

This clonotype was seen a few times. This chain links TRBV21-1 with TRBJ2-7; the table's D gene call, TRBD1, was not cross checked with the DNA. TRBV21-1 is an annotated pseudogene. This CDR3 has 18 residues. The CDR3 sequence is CASTQKPQKTGKSYEQYF. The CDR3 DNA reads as TGTGCCAGCACCCAAAAACCCCAAAAGACAGGGAAGTCCTACGAGCAGTACTTC.

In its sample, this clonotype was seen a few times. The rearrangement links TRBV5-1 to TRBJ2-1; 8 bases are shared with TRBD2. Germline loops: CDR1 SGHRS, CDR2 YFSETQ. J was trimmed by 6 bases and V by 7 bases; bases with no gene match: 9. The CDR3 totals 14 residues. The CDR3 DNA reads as TGCGCCAGCCGCACTAGCGGAATTTTCAATGAGCAGTTCTTC. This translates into CASRTSGIFNEQFF.

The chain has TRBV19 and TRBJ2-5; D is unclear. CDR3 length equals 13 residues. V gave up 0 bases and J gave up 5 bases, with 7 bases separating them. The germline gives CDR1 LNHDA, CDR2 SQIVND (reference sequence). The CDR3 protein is CASSIDPWETQYF. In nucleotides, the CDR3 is TGTGCCAGTAGTATAGATCCCTGGGAGACCCAGTACTTC.

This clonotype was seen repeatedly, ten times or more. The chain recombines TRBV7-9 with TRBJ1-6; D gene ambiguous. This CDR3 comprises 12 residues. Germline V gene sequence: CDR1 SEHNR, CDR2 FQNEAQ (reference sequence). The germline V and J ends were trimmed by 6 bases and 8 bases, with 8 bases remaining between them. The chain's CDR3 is CASRSADSPLHF. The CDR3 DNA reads TGTGCCAGCAGGAGCGCCGATTCACCCCTCCACTTT.

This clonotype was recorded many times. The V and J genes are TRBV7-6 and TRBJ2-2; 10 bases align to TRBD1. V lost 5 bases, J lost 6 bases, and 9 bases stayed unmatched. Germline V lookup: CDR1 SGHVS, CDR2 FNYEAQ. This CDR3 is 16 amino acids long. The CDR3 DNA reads TGTGCCAGCAGCCCACTTCTGGGACAGGGGTCCGGGGAGCTGTTTTTT. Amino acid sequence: CASSPLLGQGSGELFF. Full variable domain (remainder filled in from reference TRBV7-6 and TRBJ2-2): GAGVSQSPRYKVTKRGQDVALRCDPISGHVSLYWYRQALGQGPEFLTYFNYEAQQDKSGLPNDRFSAERPEGSISTLTIQRTEQRDSAMYRCASSPLLGQGSGELFFGEGSRLTVL.

The CDR3: CSARVGLTGGYTF. The DNA for the CDR3 is TGCAGTGCTAGGGTGGGACTGACGGGAGGCTACACCTTC. The chain uses TRBV20-1 and TRBJ1-2; maybe TRBD1 (5 bases). This CDR3 comprises 13 residues. Trimming stripped 3 bases from V and 8 bases from J, with 16 bases between. Germline CDR1 is DFQATT and CDR2 is SNEGSKA (reference sequence).

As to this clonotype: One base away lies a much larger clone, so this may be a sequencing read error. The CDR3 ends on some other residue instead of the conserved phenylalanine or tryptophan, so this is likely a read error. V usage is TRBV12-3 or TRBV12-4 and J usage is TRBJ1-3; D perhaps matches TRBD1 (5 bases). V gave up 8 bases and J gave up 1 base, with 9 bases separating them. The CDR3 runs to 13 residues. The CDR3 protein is CASEGYSGNTIYY. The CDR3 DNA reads TGTGCCAGCGAGGGGTATTCTGGAAACACCATATATTAT.

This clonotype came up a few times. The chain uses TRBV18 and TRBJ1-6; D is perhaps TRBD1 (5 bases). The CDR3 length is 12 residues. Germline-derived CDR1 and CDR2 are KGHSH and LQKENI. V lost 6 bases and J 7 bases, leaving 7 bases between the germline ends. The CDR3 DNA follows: TGTGCCAGCTCGGGGGAAAATTCACCCCTCCACTTT. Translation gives CASSGENSPLHF.

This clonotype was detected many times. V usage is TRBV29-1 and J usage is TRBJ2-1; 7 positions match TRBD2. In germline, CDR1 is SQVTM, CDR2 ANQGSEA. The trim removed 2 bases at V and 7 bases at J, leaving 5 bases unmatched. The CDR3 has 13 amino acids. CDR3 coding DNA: TGCAGCGTTGAAATGGGGGGGTGGAATGAGCAGTTCTTC. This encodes CSVEMGGWNEQFF.

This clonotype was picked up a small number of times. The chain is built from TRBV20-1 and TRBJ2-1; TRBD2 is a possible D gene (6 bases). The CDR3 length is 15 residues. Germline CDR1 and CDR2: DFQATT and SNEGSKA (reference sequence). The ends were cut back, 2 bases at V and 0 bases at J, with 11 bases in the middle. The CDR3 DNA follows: TGCAGTGCTAGATCTTTAGCGGCCTCCTACAATGAGCAGTTCTTC. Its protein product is CSARSLAASYNEQFF.

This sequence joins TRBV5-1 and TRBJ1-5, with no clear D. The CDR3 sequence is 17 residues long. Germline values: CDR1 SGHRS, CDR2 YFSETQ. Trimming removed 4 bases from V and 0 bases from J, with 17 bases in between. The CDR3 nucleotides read TGCGCCAGCAGCCTCTCGCCCCTAACCTATAGCAATCAGCCCCAGCATTTT. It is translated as CASSLSPLTYSNQPQHF.

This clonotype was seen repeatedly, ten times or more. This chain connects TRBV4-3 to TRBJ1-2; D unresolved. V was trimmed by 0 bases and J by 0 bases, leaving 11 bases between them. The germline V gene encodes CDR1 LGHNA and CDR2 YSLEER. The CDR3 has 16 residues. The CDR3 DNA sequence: TGCGCCAGCAGCCAAGATGGGCCGATGGCTAACTATGGCTACACCTTC. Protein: CASSQDGPMANYGYTF.

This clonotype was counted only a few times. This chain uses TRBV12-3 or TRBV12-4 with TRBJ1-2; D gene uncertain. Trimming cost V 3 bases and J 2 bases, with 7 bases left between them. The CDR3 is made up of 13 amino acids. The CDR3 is CASSFNSNYGYTF. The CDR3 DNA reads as TGTGCCAGCAGTTTCAACAGCAACTATGGCTACACCTTC.

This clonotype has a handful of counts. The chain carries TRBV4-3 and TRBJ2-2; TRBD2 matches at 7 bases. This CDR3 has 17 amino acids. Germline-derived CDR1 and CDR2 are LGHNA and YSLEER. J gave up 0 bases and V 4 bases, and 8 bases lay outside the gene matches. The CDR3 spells CASSRPTSDANTGELFF. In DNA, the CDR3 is TGCGCCAGCAGCCGCCCTACTAGCGATGCGAACACCGGGGAGCTGTTTTTT.

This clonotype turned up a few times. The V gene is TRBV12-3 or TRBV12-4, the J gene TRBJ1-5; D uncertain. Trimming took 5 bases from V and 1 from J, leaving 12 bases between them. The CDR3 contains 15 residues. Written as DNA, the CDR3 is TGTGCCAGCAGTGAGAATGGATTAAGCAATCAGCCCCAGCATTTT. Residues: CASSENGLSNQPQHF.

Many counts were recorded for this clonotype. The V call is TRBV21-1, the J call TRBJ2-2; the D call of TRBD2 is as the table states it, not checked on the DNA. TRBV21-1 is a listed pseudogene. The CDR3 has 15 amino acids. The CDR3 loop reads CASSKSKTSSGELFF. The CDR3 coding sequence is TGTGCCAGCAGCAAAAGCAAGACTAGTTCCGGGGAGCTGTTTTTT.

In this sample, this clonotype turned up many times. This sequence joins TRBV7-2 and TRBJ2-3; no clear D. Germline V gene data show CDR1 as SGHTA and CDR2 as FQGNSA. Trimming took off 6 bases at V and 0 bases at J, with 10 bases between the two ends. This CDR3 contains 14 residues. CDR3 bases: TGTGCCAGCAGGAGCTGGCGGAGCACAGATACGCAGTATTTT. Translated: CASRSWRSTDTQYF. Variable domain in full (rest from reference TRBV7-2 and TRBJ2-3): GAGVSQSPSNKVTEKGKDVELRCDPISGHTALYWYRQSLGQGLEFLIYFQGNSAPDKSGLPSDRFSAERTGGSVSTLTIQRTQQEDSAVYLCASRSWRSTDTQYFGPGTRLTVL.

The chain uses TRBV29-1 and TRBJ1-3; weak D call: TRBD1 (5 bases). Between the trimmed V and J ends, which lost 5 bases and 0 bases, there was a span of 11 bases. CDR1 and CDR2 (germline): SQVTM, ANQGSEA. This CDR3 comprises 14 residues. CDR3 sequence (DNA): TGCAGCGTTCAGCAGGGCTTCTCTGGAAACACCATATATTTT. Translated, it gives CSVQQGFSGNTIYF.